These 20 T cell receptor beta chains share one sample of origin, sequenced in a study of cytomegalovirus exposure and HLA in healthy donors. The PCR had 60 Vbeta and 13 Jbeta primers. Some clones are missing from TCRdb's copy, which holds only in-frame ones; the method was immunoSEQ multiplex PCR. The repertoire consists of 85,000 to 130,000 clones, with less than 85% occurring once and the leading ten covering about 5.4%. Material: PBMCs. The receptors were sampled from a woman aged 18-29 years in good health and CMV-seropositive.

The chain links TRBV10-3 to TRBJ2-5; the D is unclear. V was cut by 0 bases and J by 5 bases, with 7 bases left in between. Germline V CDR1 and CDR2: ENHRY, SYGVKD. The CDR3 runs to 13 residues. The DNA of the CDR3 is TGTGCCATCAGTGAGTCGACTGTCGAGACCCAGTACTTC. Translation gives CAISESTVETQYF.

The chain combines TRBV27 with TRBJ2-5; the D gene is possibly TRBD1 (5 bases). V lost 9 bases and J 1 base, leaving 12 bases between the germline ends. Per the germline V gene, CDR1 is MNHEY and CDR2 is SMNVEV (reference sequence). The CDR3 loop spans 13 amino acids. The CDR3 loop reads CARGAKSQETQYF. Written as DNA, the CDR3 is TGTGCCAGAGGGGCCAAATCCCAAGAGACCCAGTACTTC.

In this sample, this clone turned up a few times. The chain uses TRBV5-6 and TRBJ1-1; D is unresolved. The CDR3 has 12 residues. Germline V gene sequence: CDR1 SGHDT, CDR2 YYEEEE. V lost 7 bases, J lost 5 bases, and 12 bases lay in between. The DNA of the CDR3 is TGTGCCAGCGGTGTTCAAGAGACTGAAGCTTTCTTT. Amino acids: CASGVQETEAFF. Drawing the rest from reference TRBV5-6 and TRBJ1-1, the complete variable domain is DAGVTQSPTHLIKTRGQQVTLRCSPKSGHDTVSWYQQALGQGPQFIFQYYEEEERQRGNFPDRFSGHQFPNYSSELNVNALLLGDSALYLCASGVQETEAFFGQGTRLTVV.

The chain joins TRBV5-1 to TRBJ1-1; 9 nucleotides align to TRBD1. Germline V CDR1 and CDR2: SGHRS, YFSETQ. The CDR3 runs 15 residues. V trimming: 4 bases; J trimming: 5 bases; junction bases outside the gene matches: 9. CDR3 DNA sequence: TGCGCCAGCAGCACCTACCCGACAGGGGGGACTGAAGCTTTCTTT. It codes for CASSTYPTGGTEAFF.

This chain joins TRBV15 and TRBJ2-7; tentatively, D is TRBD2 (6 bases). V lost 5 bases to trimming and J lost 2 bases, with 16 bases between them. The CDR3 spans 15 residues. CDR1 LNHNV and CDR2 YYDKDF come from the germline V gene (reference sequence). CDR3: CATSGGLTIAYEQYF. CDR3 DNA: TGTGCCACCAGCGGGGGACTGACTATTGCCTACGAGCAGTACTTC. The variable domain in full, with the rest retrieved from reference TRBV15 and TRBJ2-7, is DAMVIQNPRYQVTQFGKPVTLSCSQTLNHNVMYWYQQKSSQAPKLLFHYYDKDFNNEADTPDNFQSRRPNTSFCFLDIRSPGLGDTAMYLCATSGGLTIAYEQYFGPGTRLTVT.

V usage is TRBV6-5 and J usage is TRBJ2-5; a weak D match, TRBD2 (5 bases). The V gene lost 2 bases and the J gene lost 2 bases, with 12 bases spanning the gap. Germline V lookup: CDR1 MNHEY, CDR2 SVGAGI. The CDR3 has 15 residues. CDR3 sequence reads: CASSYAERRQETQYF. The CDR3 region has the DNA TGTGCCAGCAGTTACGCGGAGCGGAGACAAGAGACCCAGTACTTC.

The chain carries TRBV28 and TRBJ1-3, with 7 bases aligning to TRBD1. V dropped 5 bases and J dropped 3; count of bases not matched to a gene: 4. This CDR3 is built from 14 residues. In germline, CDR1 is MDHEN, CDR2 SYDVKM. In DNA form, the CDR3 reads TGTGCCAGCAGTCCCGGGACAGTTGGAAACACCATATATTTT. Translation gives CASSPGTVGNTIYF.

The V and J genes are TRBV6-6 and TRBJ2-7; D is perhaps TRBD2 (6 bases). V shed 6 bases and J shed 5 bases, with 20 bases lying between them. There are 15 residues in the CDR3. The germline gives CDR1 MNHNY, CDR2 SVGAGI (reference sequence). CDR3 nucleotides: TGTGCCAGCAGGGTTCTTAGCGGACCTAACCACGAGCAGTACTTC. The encoded protein is CASRVLSGPNHEQYF.

V usage is TRBV30 and J usage is TRBJ1-5; unclear D gene. The germline V gene encodes CDR1 GTSNPN and CDR2 SVGIG (reference sequence). Trimming removed 0 bases from V and 4 bases from J, with 7 bases in between. The CDR3 consists of 13 residues. The CDR3 DNA is TGTGCCTGGAGTGTATCCCTTAATCAGCCCCAGCATTTT. It is translated as CAWSVSLNQPQHF.

Concerning this clone itself: In this CDR3 the conserved last residue, phenylalanine or tryptophan, is missing, so a read error is likely. J is TRBJ2-3 and V is TRBV6-4; tentative D call: TRBD2 (6 bases). The CDR3 contains 15 residues. Trimming removed 4 bases from V and 2 bases from J, with 13 bases in between. The germline gives CDR1 MRHNA, CDR2 SNTAGT. DNA for the CDR3: TGTGCCAGCAGTGCTAGGTTGGACTACACAGATACGCAGTATGTT. Amino acid sequence: CASSARLDYTDTQYV.

This chain connects TRBV29-1 to TRBJ2-7, with 9 bases fitting TRBD1. Unmatched junction bases numbered 5, after V lost 6 bases and J lost 2 bases. Germline V gene sequence: CDR1 SQVTM, CDR2 ANQGSEA. The CDR3 has 13 residues. In DNA, the CDR3 is TGCAGCGTGAGACAGGGGGTCGCCTACGAGCAGTACTTC. As protein: CSVRQGVAYEQYF.

This clone appeared a few times. V gene TRBV11-2 combines with J gene TRBJ1-1, with D perhaps TRBD1 (5 bases). This CDR3 has 16 residues. Germline-derived CDR1 and CDR2 are SGHAT and FQNNGV. V lost 1 base to trimming and J lost 0 bases, with 12 bases between them. The CDR3 nucleotides are TGTGCCAGCAGCTTAGCCTGGGGCTCGCTGAACACTGAAGCTTTCTTT. Amino acids: CASSLAWGSLNTEAFF.

In nucleotides, the CDR3 is TGTGCCAGCAGGGGCGGCGGGAGCGCAACTAACAATGAGCAGTTCTTC. Encoded protein: CASRGGGSATNNEQFF. The chain uses TRBV2 and TRBJ2-1; TRBD2 matches at 7 bases. V was clipped by 6 bases and J by 5 bases; unmatched bases: 13. Germline V gene sequence: CDR1 SNHLY, CDR2 FYNNEI. The CDR3 runs to 16 residues.

The rearrangement links TRBV28 to TRBJ2-1; D remains unclear. CDR1 and CDR2 from the germline V gene are MDHEN and SYDVKM. The CDR3 is 15 amino acids. The ends were cut back, 6 bases at V and 0 bases at J, with 12 bases in the middle. The CDR3 is CASSPLPSSYNEQFF. Here the CDR3 DNA reads TGTGCCAGCAGCCCCCTACCGAGCTCCTACAATGAGCAGTTCTTC.

J is TRBJ2-1 and V is TRBV10-1, with D possibly matching TRBD1 (6 bases). CDR1 and CDR2 (germline): WNHNN, SYGVQD (reference sequence). V lost 0 bases and J 4 bases, leaving 28 bases between the germline ends. The CDR3 has 21 amino acids. CDR3 loop: CASSESRSFKTGRSSYNEQFF. CDR3 nucleotides: TGCGCCAGCAGTGAGTCACGGTCTTTTAAGACAGGAAGGTCATCTTACAATGAGCAGTTCTTC.

J is TRBJ2-1 and V is TRBV5-1, with D possibly being TRBD2 (5 bases). This CDR3 has 16 amino acids. Deletions cut 3 bases from V and 7 bases from J, with 20 bases between. From germline, CDR1 is SGHRS and CDR2 YFSETQ. The CDR3 region is CASSYASRLQKNEQFF. The CDR3 DNA follows: TGCGCCAGCAGCTATGCTAGCAGACTTCAAAAGAATGAGCAGTTCTTC.

The chain employs TRBV30 and TRBJ2-7; D is perhaps TRBD2 (5 bases). Trimming removed 0 bases at V and 3 bases at J, with 12 bases between. This CDR3 is built from 14 residues. CDR1 and CDR2 (germline): GTSNPN, SVGIG (reference sequence). The DNA of the CDR3 is TGTGCCTGGAGTGTACGGGGTCCGATCTACGAGCAGTACTTC. It translates to CAWSVRGPIYEQYF.

The rearrangement joins TRBV18 to TRBJ1-1; possibly TRBD1 for D (6 bases). The germline CDR1 and CDR2 sequences are KGHSH and LQKENI. The CDR3 covers 14 residues. Between the trimmed V and J ends, which lost 2 bases and 6 bases, there was a span of 13 bases. The CDR3 reads CASSPKLGASEAFF. CDR3 DNA sequence: TGTGCCAGCTCACCAAAGTTGGGGGCGTCTGAAGCTTTCTTT.

The rearrangement joins TRBV9 to TRBJ2-3, with D maybe TRBD1 (6 bases). The CDR3 is 15 residues long. Trimming cost V 4 bases and J 3 bases, with 15 bases left between them. Per germline, CDR1 SGDLS and CDR2 YYNGEE. In nucleotides, the CDR3 is TGTGCCAGCAGCCGATCAGGGGTTAGTACAGATACGCAGTATTTT. Translated: CASSRSGVSTDTQYF.

In this sample, this clone turned up a few times. The CDR3 loop reads CASSLGSGGLYEQYF. The CDR3, as DNA: TGTGCCAGCAGCTTAGGGTCGGGAGGTCTATACGAGCAGTACTTC. This chain links TRBV7-2 with TRBJ2-7, with 7 nucleotides matching TRBD2. CDR1 SGHTA and CDR2 FQGNSA come from the germline V gene. The CDR3 is 15 amino acids. Unmatched junction bases numbered 7, after V lost 1 base and J lost 4 bases.